A selection of T cell receptor beta chains follows, all from one sample in a study of control samples from healthy donors and cancer patients. The protocol was immunoSEQ multiplex PCR, while the TCRdb copy is restricted to in-frame clones and leaves out a portion. The sample shows roughly 90,000 clones, roughly 89% of them seen only once. Specimen: PBMCs. These receptors all stem from a woman aged 45-60 years with colorectal cancer. CDR3s include the opening cysteine and the closing phenylalanine or tryptophan. A D gene is named only where the DNA matches it firmly.

D gene	V gene	J gene	CDR3 protein
NA	TRBV25-1	TRBJ2-2	CASSEGGADTGELFF
NA	TRBV7-2	TRBJ1-6	CASSLDGFQSSYNSPLHF
TRBD1	TRBV12-3/TRBV12-4	TRBJ2-1	CASSGQGNNEQFF
NA	TRBV19	TRBJ2-6	CASKPILSGANVLTF
TRBD1	TRBV18	TRBJ2-2	CASSPTGLVTGELFF
NA	TRBV7-2	TRBJ1-5	CASSAGGVQPQHF
TRBD1	TRBV6-1	TRBJ2-6	CASSDRGPGANVLTF
TRBD1	TRBV7-2	TRBJ1-3	CASSRGTGGLNTIYF
TRBD1	TRBV3-1/TRBV3-2	TRBJ1-2	CASSPGQGEYGYTF
NA	TRBV19	TRBJ1-2	CASSIRDLHGYTF
TRBD1	TRBV2	TRBJ2-6	CASQDRAGANVLTF
NA	TRBV5-6	TRBJ1-2	CASSGHRVPDTF
NA	TRBV10-1	TRBJ2-1	CASSESRTLKNEQFF
TRBD1	TRBV30	TRBJ2-3	CAWSVGTGKLTDTQYF
TRBD2	TRBV7-2	TRBJ2-3	CASSPSAGGQKQYF
NA	TRBV18	TRBJ2-5	CASSPDPSVQETQYF
TRBD1	TRBV5-1	TRBJ2-5	CASSPQGAGETQYF
NA	TRBV5-1	TRBJ2-6	CASSSGQLRTTGANVLTF
NA	TRBV18	TRBJ2-1	CASSPPGLHSDEQFF
TRBD2	TRBV6-2/TRBV6-3	TRBJ2-4	CASSYNGSGGTRAKNIQYF